Included here is one T cell receptor (beta chain) sequence, with context. The antigen remains unidentified. V gave up 1 base and J gave up 4 bases; unmatched junction bases: 4. The CDR3 runs to 16 residues. This sample is part of a study of CD8+CD57+ T cells in acquired aplastic anemia. Study overall: The sorted CD4+ and CD8+ cells yielded an average around 3 ug of DNA.

General study results and limits: Comparison of patients with controls identified roughly 27 shared CD8+ CDR3 sequences. Patients did not significantly differ from controls in CD8+ Simpson's diversity.

Using genomic DNA as the template, TCR beta VDJ and CDR3 profiling was carried out. TCRdb reprocessed the reads with MiXCR, giving one entry per CDR3 protein. Among roughly 180,000 distinct CDR3 sequences listed, 64% were seen once. The chain combines TRBV12-3 or TRBV12-4 with TRBJ2-3; 11 nucleotides match TRBD1. Sequencing was performed on sorted CD4+, CD8+, or CD8+CD57+ T cells (not recorded which) from PBMCs. This TCR derives from a human donor with severe aplastic anemia or a healthy control (not recorded which). CDR3 loop: CASSLGTGGRSDTQYF. Written as DNA, the CDR3 is TGTGCCAGCAGTTTAGGGACAGGGGGCAGGTCAGATACGCAGTATTTT.